This T cell receptor (beta chain) came from a study of blood T cell repertoires in COVID-19. Study details: In each case, the material was cDNA or gDNA derived from T cells, B-cell-depleted T cells, or PBMCs.

V lost 9 bases to trimming and J lost 5 bases; unmatched junction nucleotides: 3. Germline-derived CDR1 and CDR2 are SNHLY and FYNNEI. This CDR3 has 15 residues. Original handling: Estimation of nucleated cell counts was performed using reference gene primer amplification. The data were produced by immunoSEQ multiplex PCR, yet TCRdb's version contains in-frame clones alone and is incomplete. That table furnishes V, J and clone size, whereas the DNA furnished D and trimming. The sample includes 200,000 to 250,000 clones, approximately 84% seen only once; the top ten take roughly 3%. The sample consisted of peripheral blood. The chain employs TRBV2 and TRBJ2-2; 16 bases agree with TRBD2. This TCR derives from a woman in her twenties or thirties who had recovered from COVID-19. CDR3 sequence reads: CARGLAGGRTGELFF. The CDR3 DNA sequence: TGTGCCAGGGGACTAGCGGGGGGGCGAACCGGGGAGCTGTTTTTT.